This T cell receptor beta chain was identified during a study of blood T cell repertoires in COVID-19 (dated by TCRdb to 2019 to 2021). In terms of the full investigation: Samples covering the acute and convalescent phases of COVID-19 were provided by collaborators in the United States, Italy and Spain. Samples came from the ongoing ImmuneRACE study (first 160 participants) plus 1,254 subjects from 6 global collaborators. The material from the prospective study consisted of cDNA or gDNA derived from T cells, B-cell-depleted T cells, or PBMCs. Sample metadata almost always included a de-identified subject ID, COVID-19 status, age in years and sex. HLA class I and class II types, where available, came from metadata supplied by the sample provider rather than from assay-based typing. The repertoires were made available in a free public database intended to serve as a resource for research on the immune response to SARS-CoV-2. The dataset comprised deeply sampled blood TCRbeta repertoires from subjects exposed to, actively infected with, or recovered from COVID-19. Overall study results and their limits: The quantity of clinical and demographic metadata differed by source and by participant and was supplied without curation.

TCRbeta CDR3 regions were amplified from genomic DNA by means of the immunoSEQ Assay, a bias-controlled multiplex PCR. On the study's bioinformatics: Within the assay, amplification of reference gene primers was used to estimate how many nucleated cells each sample contained. Sequence reads were collapsed and filtered to measure the absolute abundance of every unique TCRbeta CDR3 rearrangement. Productive Simpson clonality was computed per sample as the square root of Simpson's diversity index over productive rearrangements. Drawn from immuneACCESS, this table holds only the in-frame rearrangements with V and J called that TCRdb kept. Clones are partly lost; checked studies trace under half to an unresolved V gene and leave the rest unexplained. V, J and clone size are those of that table, while D and trimming were read from the DNA. The sample profile shows some 9,200 clones; about four fifths of them were found once. 6.5% to 8% of the sample goes to the ten largest clones.

The germline V gene (reference sequence) gives CDR1 as SGHKS and CDR2 as YYEKEE. The CDR3 numbers 13 residues from cysteine through phenylalanine. Of the read, only the CDR3 DNA is kept; its 39 bases are in frame from base 1. The trim is 3 bases for V and 4 bases for J, with a gap of 10 bases between the germline ends. Each collaborating institution followed its own protocols to collect whole blood in K2EDTA tubes. For TCRbeta analysis, collaborators shipped samples as frozen whole blood, isolated PBMCs, or DNA extracted from either of those sample types. Concerning this clone: No antigen is known for it. No clone much larger than this one lies a single base away; base qualities are absent.

The chain uses TRBV5-5 and TRBJ2-5, and possibly TRBD1, on 6 matching bases. The sequence derives from a man in his sixties or seventies with active COVID-19. The material sequenced was peripheral blood. The CDR3 protein: CASSSQGLETQYF. The nucleotide sequence is TGTGCCAGCAGCTCGCAGGGGCTAGAGACCCAGTACTTC.